Listed here are 10 T cell receptor beta chains from one sample, sequenced in a study of T cell clones after liver transplantation. Sequencing used immunoSEQ multiplex PCR; TCRdb keeps in-frame clones, though not all of them. The data show about 75,000 clones, less than 90% seen once. The sequenced sample was CD4+ T cells from blood, obtained 48 months after liver transplant. These receptors came from a human patient who received a liver transplant. Some T cells may be provided by the graft donor.

The chain combines TRBV7-3 with TRBJ2-1, with D possibly TRBD2 on 6 matching bases. V was clipped by 1 base and J by 0 bases, with 10 bases between them. Germline V gene data show CDR1 as SGHTA and CDR2 as FQGTGA. The CDR3 loop spans 16 amino acids. CDR3 region: CASSLKGGDSYNEQFF. The DNA for the CDR3 is TGTGCCAGCAGCTTAAAGGGCGGGGACTCCTACAATGAGCAGTTCTTC.

The rearrangement links TRBV7-2 to TRBJ2-4; D is ambiguous. The CDR3 is made up of 16 amino acids. V lost 4 bases, J lost 0 bases, and 13 bases lay in between. Germline V gene sequence: CDR1 SGHTA, CDR2 FQGNSA. In DNA, the CDR3 is TGTGCCAGCAGCTCAGCAGAGACATTAGCCAAAAACATTCAGTACTTC. This codes for CASSSAETLAKNIQYF. The full variable domain, rest sourced from reference TRBV7-2 and TRBJ2-4, is GAGVSQSPSNKVTEKGKDVELRCDPISGHTALYWYRQSLGQGLEFLIYFQGNSAPDKSGLPSDRFSAERTGGSVSTLTIQRTQQEDSAVYLCASSSAETLAKNIQYFGAGTRLSVL.

The CDR3 loop is CASSPLNPGAQFF. CDR3 coding DNA: TGTGCCAGCAGTCCACTCAACCCGGGAGCGCAGTTCTTC. The chain couples TRBV27 to TRBJ2-1; D might be TRBD2 (6 bases). CDR1 and CDR2 (germline): MNHEY, SMNVEV (reference sequence). V was cut by 5 bases and J by 12 bases, with 17 bases left in between. This CDR3 spans 13 amino acids.

The gene calls are TRBV4-1 and TRBJ1-4, with TRBD1 matching 7 bases. There are 16 residues in the CDR3. The germline V gene encodes CDR1 MGHRA and CDR2 YSYEKL. V was pared by 3 bases and J by 5 bases, with 9 bases of the junction left unmatched. The CDR3 region has the DNA TGCGCCAGCAGCCAGCCCAGGGGGATTAAGAATGAAAAACTGTTTTTT. It encodes CASSQPRGIKNEKLFF.

The V and J genes are TRBV5-1 and TRBJ2-3; D not resolved. The CDR3 covers 12 residues. Trimming stripped 4 bases from V and 6 bases from J, with 9 bases between. Per the germline V gene, CDR1 is SGHRS and CDR2 is YFSETQ. The CDR3 region has the DNA TGCGCCAGCAGCCACCCCCCCGATACGCAGTATTTT. Its protein is CASSHPPDTQYF.

The V gene is TRBV6-5, the J gene TRBJ1-1; 10 bases fit TRBD1. V shed 5 bases, J shed 8 bases, and the junction held 5 bases outside the gene matches. The germline gives CDR1 MNHEY, CDR2 SVGAGI. The length of the CDR3 is 13 residues. CDR3 protein: CASSQGQGREAFF. The DNA for the CDR3 is TGTGCCAGCAGTCAGGGACAGGGGCGAGAAGCTTTCTTT.

The rearrangement joins TRBV29-1 to TRBJ2-5; D is uncertain. CDR1 and CDR2 (germline): SQVTM, ANQGSEA. The V and J ends lost 3 bases and 5 bases respectively, with 13 bases between them. This CDR3 spans 13 amino acids. CDR3 amino acids: CSVERMAGETQYF. The CDR3 DNA follows: TGCAGCGTTGAGAGGATGGCCGGGGAGACCCAGTACTTC.

V is TRBV5-1 and J is TRBJ2-7, with 8 bases identical to TRBD2. Trimming cost V 1 base and J 3 bases; bases outside gene matches: 6. Germline V gene data show CDR1 as SGHRS and CDR2 as YFSETQ. This CDR3 is built from 15 residues. CDR3 sequence reads: CASSLQSGGSYEQYF. Written as DNA, the CDR3 is TGCGCCAGCAGCTTGCAGAGCGGGGGAAGCTACGAGCAGTACTTC.

The chain joins TRBV5-6 to TRBJ2-7, with 9 bases identical to TRBD2. This CDR3 comprises 15 residues. J was trimmed by 4 bases and V by 0 bases; bases with no gene match: 5. Germline V gene lookup returns CDR1 SGHDT and CDR2 YYEEEE. CDR3 coding DNA: TGTGCCAGCAGCTTGGGACTAGCGGAACCTTACGAGCAGTACTTC. Translation gives CASSLGLAEPYEQYF.

The rearrangement uses TRBV9 and TRBJ1-5; tentatively, D is TRBD1 (6 bases). This CDR3 comprises 15 residues. With 2 bases removed from V and 4 bases from J, the gap between germline ends came to 13 bases. The germline CDR1 and CDR2 sequences are SGDLS and YYNGEE. CDR3 amino acids: CASSVNPDRNQPQHF. The CDR3, as DNA: TGTGCCAGCAGCGTTAATCCGGACAGAAATCAGCCCCAGCATTTT.